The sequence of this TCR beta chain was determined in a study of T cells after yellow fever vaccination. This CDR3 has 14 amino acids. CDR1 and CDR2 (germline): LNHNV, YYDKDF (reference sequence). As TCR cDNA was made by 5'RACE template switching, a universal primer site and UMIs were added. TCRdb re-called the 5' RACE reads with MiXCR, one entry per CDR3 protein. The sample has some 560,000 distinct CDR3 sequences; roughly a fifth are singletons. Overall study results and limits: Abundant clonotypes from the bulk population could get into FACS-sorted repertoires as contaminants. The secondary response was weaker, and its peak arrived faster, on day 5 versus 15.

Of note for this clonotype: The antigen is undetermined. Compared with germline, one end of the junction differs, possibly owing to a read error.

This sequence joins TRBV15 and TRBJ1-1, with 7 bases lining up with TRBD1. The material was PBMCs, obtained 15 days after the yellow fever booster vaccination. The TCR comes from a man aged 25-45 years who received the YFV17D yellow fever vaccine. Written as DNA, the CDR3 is TGTGCCACCAGCGGAGACAGGGTTAACACTGAAGCTTTCTTT. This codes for CATSGDRVNTEAFF. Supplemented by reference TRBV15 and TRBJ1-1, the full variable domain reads DAMVIQNPRYQVTQFGKPVTLSCSQTLNHNVMYWYQQKSSQAPKLLFHYYDKDFNNEADTPDNFQSRRPNTSFCFLDIRSPGLGDTAMYLCATSGDRVNTEAFFGQGTRLTVV.